The TCR beta chain described here comes from a study of T cell changes during pregnancy in multiple sclerosis. Profiled with immunoSEQ multiplex PCR; TCRdb holds only in-frame clones, not every one. The sample lists around 30,000 clones, about 90% occurring once. Sequences were derived from CD4+ T cells from peripheral blood mononuclear cells, sampled in the third trimester of pregnancy. The receptor was derived from a female donor in good health, enrolled as a control in a pregnancy study.

CDR3: CASSAQAQETQYF. CDR3 coding DNA: TGTGCCAGCAGTGCCCAGGCACAAGAGACCCAGTACTTC. This chain joins TRBV6-1 and TRBJ2-5; D unresolved. Germline values: CDR1 MNHNS, CDR2 SASEGT. This CDR3 has 13 amino acids. V gave up 4 bases and J gave up 2 bases, with 8 bases separating them.